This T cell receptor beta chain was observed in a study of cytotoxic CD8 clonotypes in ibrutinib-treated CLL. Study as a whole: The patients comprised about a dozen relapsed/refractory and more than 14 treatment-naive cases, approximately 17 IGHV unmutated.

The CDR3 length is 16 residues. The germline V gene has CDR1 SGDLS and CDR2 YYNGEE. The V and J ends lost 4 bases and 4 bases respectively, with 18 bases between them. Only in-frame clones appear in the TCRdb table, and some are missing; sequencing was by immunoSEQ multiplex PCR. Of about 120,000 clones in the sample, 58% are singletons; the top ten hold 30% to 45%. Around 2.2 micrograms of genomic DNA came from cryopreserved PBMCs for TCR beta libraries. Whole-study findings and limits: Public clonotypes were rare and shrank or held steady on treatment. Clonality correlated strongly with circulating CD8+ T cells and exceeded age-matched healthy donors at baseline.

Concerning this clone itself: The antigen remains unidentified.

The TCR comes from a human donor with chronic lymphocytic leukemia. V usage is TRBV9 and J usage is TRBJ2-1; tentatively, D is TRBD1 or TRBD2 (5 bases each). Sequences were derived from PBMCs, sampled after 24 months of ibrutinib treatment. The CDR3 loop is CASSPGPRGIYNEQFF. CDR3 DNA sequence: TGTGCCAGCAGCCCGGGGCCGAGAGGGATATACAATGAGCAGTTCTTC.